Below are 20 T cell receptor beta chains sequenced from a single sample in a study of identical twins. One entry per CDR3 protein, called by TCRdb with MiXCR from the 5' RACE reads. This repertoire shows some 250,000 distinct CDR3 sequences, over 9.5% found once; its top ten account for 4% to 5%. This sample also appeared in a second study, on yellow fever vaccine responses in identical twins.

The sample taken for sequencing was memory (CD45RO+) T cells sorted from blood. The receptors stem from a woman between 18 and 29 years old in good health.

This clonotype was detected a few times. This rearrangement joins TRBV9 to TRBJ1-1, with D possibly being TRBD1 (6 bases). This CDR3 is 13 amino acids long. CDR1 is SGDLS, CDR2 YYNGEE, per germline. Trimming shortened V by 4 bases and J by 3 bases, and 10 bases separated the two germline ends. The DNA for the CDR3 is TGTGCCAGCAGCCCAGGACAGTACACTGAAGCTTTCTTT. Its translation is CASSPGQYTEAFF.

The CDR3 here is CASSQGGYGYTF. The CDR3 nucleotides are TGTGCCAGCAGCCAAGGAGGGTATGGCTACACCTTC. The chain recombines TRBV3-1 with TRBJ1-2; D remains ambiguous. V was shortened by 1 base and J by 5 bases, with 5 bases between the two germline ends. This CDR3 is 12 amino acids long. The germline CDR1 and CDR2 sequences are LGHDT and YNNKEL (reference sequence).

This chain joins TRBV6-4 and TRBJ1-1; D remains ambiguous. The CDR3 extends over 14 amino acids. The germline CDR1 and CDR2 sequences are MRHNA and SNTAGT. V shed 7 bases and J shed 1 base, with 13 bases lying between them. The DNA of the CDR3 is TGTGCCAGCACGCCGACCCCGGAGAACACTGAAGCTTTCTTT. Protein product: CASTPTPENTEAFF.

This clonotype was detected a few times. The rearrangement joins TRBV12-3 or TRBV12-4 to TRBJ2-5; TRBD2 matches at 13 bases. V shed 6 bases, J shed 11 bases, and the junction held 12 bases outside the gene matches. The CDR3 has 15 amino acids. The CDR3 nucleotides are TGTGCCAGCAGCCCTGCCTGGACTAGCGGGGGATCACAGTACTTC. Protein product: CASSPAWTSGGSQYF.

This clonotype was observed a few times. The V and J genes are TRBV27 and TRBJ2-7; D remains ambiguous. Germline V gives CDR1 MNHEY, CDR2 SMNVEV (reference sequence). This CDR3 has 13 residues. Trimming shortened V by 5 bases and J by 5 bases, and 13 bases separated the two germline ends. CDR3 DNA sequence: TGTGCCAGCAGTCTACAAGTAGGAGACGAGCAGTACTTC. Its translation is CASSLQVGDEQYF.

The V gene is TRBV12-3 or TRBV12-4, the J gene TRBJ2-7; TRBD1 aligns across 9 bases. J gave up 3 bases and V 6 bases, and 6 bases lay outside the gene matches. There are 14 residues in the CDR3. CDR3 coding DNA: TGTGCCAGCAGGCAACCGGGACAGGGCTACGAGCAGTACTTC. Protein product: CASRQPGQGYEQYF.

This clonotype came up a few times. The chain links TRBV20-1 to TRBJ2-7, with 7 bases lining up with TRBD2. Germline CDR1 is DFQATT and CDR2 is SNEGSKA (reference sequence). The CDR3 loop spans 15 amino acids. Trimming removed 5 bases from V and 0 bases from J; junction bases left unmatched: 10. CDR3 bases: TGCAGTGCTCCGTCGGGACTAACGACCTCCTACGAGCAGTACTTC. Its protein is CSAPSGLTTSYEQYF.

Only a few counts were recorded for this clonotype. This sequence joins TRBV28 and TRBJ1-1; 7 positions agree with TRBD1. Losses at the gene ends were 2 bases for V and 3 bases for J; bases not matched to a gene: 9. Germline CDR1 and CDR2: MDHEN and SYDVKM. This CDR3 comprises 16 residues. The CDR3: CASSLPGPGGYTEAFF. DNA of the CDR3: TGTGCCAGCAGTTTACCGGGCCCAGGGGGATACACTGAAGCTTTCTTT.

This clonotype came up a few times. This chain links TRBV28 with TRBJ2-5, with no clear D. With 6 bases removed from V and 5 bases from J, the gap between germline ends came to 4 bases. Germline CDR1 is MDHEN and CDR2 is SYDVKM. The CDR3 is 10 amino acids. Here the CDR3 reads CASRSETQYF. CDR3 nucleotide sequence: TGTGCCAGCAGAAGCGAGACCCAGTACTTC.

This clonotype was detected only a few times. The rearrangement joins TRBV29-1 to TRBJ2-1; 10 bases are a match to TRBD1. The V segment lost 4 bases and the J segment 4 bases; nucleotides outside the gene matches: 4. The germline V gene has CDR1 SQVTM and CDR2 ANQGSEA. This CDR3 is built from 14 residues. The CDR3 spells CSVGRTGGYNEQFF. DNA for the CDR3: TGCAGCGTTGGTCGGACAGGGGGTTACAATGAGCAGTTCTTC.

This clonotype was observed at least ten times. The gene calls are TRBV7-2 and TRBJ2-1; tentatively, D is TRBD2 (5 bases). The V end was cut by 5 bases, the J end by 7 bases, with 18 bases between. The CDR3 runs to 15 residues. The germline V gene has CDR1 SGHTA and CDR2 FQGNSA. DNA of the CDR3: TGTGCCAGCAGCGACGCGGGTAGCAAACGAAATGAGCAGTTCTTC. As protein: CASSDAGSKRNEQFF.

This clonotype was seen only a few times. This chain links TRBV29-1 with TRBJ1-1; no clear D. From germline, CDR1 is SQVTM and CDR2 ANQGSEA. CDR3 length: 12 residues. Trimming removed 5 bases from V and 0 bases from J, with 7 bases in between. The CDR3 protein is CSVTALNTEAFF. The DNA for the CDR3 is TGCAGCGTTACGGCCTTGAACACTGAAGCTTTCTTT.

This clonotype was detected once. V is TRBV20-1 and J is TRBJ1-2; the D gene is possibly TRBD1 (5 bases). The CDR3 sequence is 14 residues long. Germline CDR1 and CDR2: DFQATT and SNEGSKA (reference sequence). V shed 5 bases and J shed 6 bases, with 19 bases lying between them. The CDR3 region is CSAWRRQGVDGYTF. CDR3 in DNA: TGCAGTGCTTGGCGTAGGCAGGGTGTGGATGGCTACACCTTC.

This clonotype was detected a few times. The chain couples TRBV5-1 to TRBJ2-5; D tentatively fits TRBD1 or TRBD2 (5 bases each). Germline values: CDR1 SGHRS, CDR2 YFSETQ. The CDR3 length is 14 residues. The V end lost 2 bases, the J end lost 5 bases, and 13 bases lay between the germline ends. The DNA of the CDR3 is TGCGCCAGCAGCTTTTCCACGTGGGGGGAGACCCAGTACTTC. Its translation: CASSFSTWGETQYF.

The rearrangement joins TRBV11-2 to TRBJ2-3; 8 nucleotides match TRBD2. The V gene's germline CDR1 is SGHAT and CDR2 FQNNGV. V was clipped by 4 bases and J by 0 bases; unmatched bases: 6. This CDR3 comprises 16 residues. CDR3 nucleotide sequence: TGTGCCAGCAGCTCTCGGGGGGGCCGAAGCACAGATACGCAGTATTTT. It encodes CASSSRGGRSTDTQYF.

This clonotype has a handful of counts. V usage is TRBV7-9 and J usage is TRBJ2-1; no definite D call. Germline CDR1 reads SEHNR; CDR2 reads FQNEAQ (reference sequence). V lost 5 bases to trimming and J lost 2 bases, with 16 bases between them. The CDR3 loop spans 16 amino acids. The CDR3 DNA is TGTGCCAGCAGCCAAGCACTTGTTACTACCTACAATGAGCAGTTCTTC. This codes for CASSQALVTTYNEQFF.

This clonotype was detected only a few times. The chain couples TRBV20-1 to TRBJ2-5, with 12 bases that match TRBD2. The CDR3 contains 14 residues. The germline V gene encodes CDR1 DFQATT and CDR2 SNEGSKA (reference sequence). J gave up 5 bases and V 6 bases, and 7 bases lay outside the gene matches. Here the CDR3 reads CSAASGRAFETQYF. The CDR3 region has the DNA TGCAGTGCAGCTAGCGGGAGGGCCTTCGAGACCCAGTACTTC.

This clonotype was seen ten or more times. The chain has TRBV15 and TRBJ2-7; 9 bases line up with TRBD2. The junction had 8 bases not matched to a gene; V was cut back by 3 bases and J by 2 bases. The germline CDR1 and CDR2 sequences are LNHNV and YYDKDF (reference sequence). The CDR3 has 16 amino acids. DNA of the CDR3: TGTGCCACCAGCAGCGGATGGGCGGGAGGGCCCTACGAGCAGTACTTC. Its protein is CATSSGWAGGPYEQYF.

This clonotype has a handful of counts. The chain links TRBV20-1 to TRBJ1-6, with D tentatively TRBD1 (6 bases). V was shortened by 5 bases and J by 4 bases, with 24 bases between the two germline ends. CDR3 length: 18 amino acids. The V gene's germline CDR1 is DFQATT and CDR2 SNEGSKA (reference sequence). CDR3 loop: CSADRPGTRGAYNSPLHF. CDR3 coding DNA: TGCAGTGCTGATAGACCGGGGACAAGAGGCGCATATAATTCACCCCTCCACTTT.

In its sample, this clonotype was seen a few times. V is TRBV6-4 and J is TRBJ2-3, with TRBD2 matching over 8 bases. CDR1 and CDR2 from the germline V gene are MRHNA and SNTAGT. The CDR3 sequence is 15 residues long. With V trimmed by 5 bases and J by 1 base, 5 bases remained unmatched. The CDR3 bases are TGTGCCAGCAGTCACCAAGCGGGGGGCACAGATACGCAGTATTTT. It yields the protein CASSHQAGGTDTQYF.